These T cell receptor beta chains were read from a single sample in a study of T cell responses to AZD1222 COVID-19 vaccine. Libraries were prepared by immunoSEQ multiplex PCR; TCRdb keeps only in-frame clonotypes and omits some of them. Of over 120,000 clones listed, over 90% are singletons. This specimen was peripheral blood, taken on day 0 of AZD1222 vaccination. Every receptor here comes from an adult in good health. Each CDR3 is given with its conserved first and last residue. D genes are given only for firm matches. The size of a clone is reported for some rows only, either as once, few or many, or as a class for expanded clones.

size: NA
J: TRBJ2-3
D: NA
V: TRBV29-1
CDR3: CSVGQGSPDTQYF
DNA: TGCAGCGTTGGGCAGGGCAGTCCAGATACGCAGTATTTT

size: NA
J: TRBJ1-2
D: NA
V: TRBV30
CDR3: CAWSVSETALLYGYTF
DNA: TGTGCCTGGAGTGTATCGGAGACAGCCCTCCTGTATGGCTACACCTTC

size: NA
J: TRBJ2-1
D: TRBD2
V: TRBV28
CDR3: CASSLLAGGHNEQFF
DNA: TGTGCCAGCAGTTTATTGGCGGGAGGCCACAATGAGCAGTTCTTC

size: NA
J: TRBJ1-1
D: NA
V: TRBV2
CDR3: CASSGELDTEAFF
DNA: TGTGCCAGCAGCGGGGAGTTGGACACTGAAGCTTTCTTT

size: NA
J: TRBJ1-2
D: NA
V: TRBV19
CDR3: CASTIRGDIAGYGYTF
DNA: TGTGCCAGTACTATTCGGGGGGACATCGCCGGCTATGGCTACACCTTC

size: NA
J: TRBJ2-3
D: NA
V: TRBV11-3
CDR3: CASSPGRTDTQYF
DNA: TGTGCCAGCAGCCCCGGACGGACAGATACGCAGTATTTT

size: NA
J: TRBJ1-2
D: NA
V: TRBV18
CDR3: CASSPPQGGYTF
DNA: TGTGCCAGCTCACCACCGCAGGGTGGCTACACCTTC

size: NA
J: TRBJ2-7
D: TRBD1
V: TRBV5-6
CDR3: CASSWDRVGDEQYF
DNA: TGTGCCAGCAGCTGGGACAGGGTGGGCGACGAGCAGTACTTC

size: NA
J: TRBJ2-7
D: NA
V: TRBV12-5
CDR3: CASGLVTGTYEQYF
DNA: TGTGCTAGTGGTTTGGTGACGGGGACCTACGAGCAGTACTTC

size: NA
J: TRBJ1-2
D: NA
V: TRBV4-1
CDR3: CASSHARLRYRTSNYGYTF
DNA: TGCGCCAGCAGCCATGCTCGTTTGAGGTACCGTACCTCAAACTATGGCTACACCTTC

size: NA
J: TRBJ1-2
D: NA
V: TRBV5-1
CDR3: CASSLWTANYGYTF
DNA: TGCGCCAGCAGCTTGTGGACAGCAAACTATGGCTACACCTTC

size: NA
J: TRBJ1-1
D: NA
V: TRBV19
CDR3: CASSPAFLMNTEAFF
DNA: TGTGCCAGCAGTCCTGCCTTCCTCATGAACACTGAAGCTTTCTTT

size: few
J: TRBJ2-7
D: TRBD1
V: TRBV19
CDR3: CASRRTGQLSYEQYF
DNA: TGTGCCAGTAGGCGCACGGGACAGCTATCCTACGAGCAGTACTTC

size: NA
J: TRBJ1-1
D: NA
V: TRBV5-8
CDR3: CASTPGGVNTEAFF
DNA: TGTGCCAGCACCCCGGGAGGGGTAAACACTGAAGCTTTCTTT

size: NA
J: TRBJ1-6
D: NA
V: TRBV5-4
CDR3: CASSLRAENSPLHF
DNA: TGTGCCAGCAGCTTGAGGGCAGAGAATTCACCCCTCCACTTT

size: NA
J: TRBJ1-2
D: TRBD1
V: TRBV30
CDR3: CAWSRTGNGYTF
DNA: TGTGCCTGGAGTCGGACAGGGAATGGCTACACCTTC

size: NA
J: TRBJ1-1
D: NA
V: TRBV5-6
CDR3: CASSLFGGANTEAFF
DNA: TGTGCCAGCAGCTTGTTCGGGGGAGCAAACACTGAAGCTTTCTTT

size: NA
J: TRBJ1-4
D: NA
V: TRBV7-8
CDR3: CASSLDTGSNEKLFF
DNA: TGTGCCAGCAGCTTAGATACGGGATCAAATGAAAAACTGTTTTTT

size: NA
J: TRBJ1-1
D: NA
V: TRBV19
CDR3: CASIPGGENTEAFF
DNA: TGTGCCAGTATCCCGGGAGGGGAGAACACTGAAGCTTTCTTT

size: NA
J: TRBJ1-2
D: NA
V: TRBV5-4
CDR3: CASSFEAVNGYTF
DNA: TGTGCCAGCAGCTTCGAGGCTGTTAATGGCTACACCTTC

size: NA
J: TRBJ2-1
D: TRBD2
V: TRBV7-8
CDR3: CASSSGLAGGEQFF
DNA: TGTGCCAGCAGCTCGGGGCTAGCGGGAGGTGAGCAGTTCTTC

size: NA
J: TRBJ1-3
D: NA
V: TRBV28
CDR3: CASSLAQGRNTIYF
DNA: TGTGCCAGCAGTTTAGCACAGGGTAGAAACACCATATATTTT

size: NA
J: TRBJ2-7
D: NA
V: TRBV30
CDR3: CAWSVRGKGAYEQYF
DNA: TGTGCCTGGAGTGTTCGGGGAAAGGGAGCCTACGAGCAGTACTTC

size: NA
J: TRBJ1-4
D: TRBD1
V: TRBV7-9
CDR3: CASSPPIDRASIEKLFF
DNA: TGTGCCAGCAGCCCCCCTATAGACAGGGCGAGTATTGAAAAACTGTTTTTT

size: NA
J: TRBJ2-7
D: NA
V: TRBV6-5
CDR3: CASSFSGTAGGEQYF
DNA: TGTGCCAGCAGTTTTTCCGGGACAGCGGGCGGGGAGCAGTACTTC

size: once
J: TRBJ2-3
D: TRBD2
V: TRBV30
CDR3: CAWSLHSGSGSDTQYF
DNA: TGTGCCTGGAGTCTACATAGCGGGAGTGGCTCAGATACGCAGTATTTT

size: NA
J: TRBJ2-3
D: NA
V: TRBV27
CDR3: CASSLLGNTQYF
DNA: TGTGCCAGCAGTTTATTGGGAAATACGCAGTATTTT

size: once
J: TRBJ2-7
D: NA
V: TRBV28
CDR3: CASSLKAGGHEQYF
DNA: TGTGCCAGCAGTTTAAAGGCCGGGGGCCACGAGCAGTACTTC

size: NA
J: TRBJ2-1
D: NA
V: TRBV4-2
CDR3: CASSQEVRRPEQFF
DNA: TGTGCCAGCAGCCAAGAGGTCAGGAGACCTGAGCAGTTCTTC

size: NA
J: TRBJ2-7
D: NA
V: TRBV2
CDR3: CASSEAPEQYF
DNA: TGTGCCAGCAGTGAAGCGCCCGAGCAGTACTTC

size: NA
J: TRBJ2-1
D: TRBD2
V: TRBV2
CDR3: CASSERLAGEDNEQFF
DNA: TGTGCCAGCAGTGAGAGACTAGCGGGAGAGGACAATGAGCAGTTCTTC

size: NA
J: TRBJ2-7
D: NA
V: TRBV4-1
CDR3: CASSHGPVAEQYF
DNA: TGCGCCAGCAGCCACGGTCCTGTTGCCGAGCAGTACTTC

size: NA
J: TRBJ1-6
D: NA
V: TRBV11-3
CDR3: CASSRDYNSPLHF
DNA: TGTGCCAGCAGCCGGGATTATAATTCACCCCTCCACTTT

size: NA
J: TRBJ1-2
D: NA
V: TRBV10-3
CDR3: CAISPGTHNYGYTF
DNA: TGTGCCATCAGCCCCGGGACTCATAACTATGGCTACACCTTC

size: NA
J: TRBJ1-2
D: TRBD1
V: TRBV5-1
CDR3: CASSSRQGAAGYTF
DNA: TGCGCCAGCAGCTCGCGACAGGGGGCGGCTGGCTACACCTTC

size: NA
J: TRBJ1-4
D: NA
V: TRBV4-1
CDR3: CASSQEGAGVGEKLFF
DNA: TGCGCCAGCAGCCAAGAGGGCGCAGGGGTCGGAGAAAAACTGTTTTTT

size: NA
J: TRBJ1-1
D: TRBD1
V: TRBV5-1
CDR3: CASSYHRGRLENTEAFF
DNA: TGCGCCAGCAGCTACCACAGGGGGCGGTTGGAGAACACTGAAGCTTTCTTT

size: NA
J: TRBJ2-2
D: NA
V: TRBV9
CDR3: CASSVSNAGELFF
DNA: TGTGCCAGCAGCGTCTCCAACGCCGGGGAGCTGTTTTTT

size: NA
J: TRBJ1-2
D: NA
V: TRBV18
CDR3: CASSPSASGTPGYTF
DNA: TGTGCCAGCTCACCCTCGGCCTCCGGGACTCCGGGCTACACCTTC

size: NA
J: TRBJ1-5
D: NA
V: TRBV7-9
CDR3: CASSYPTSNQPQHF
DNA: TGTGCCAGCAGCTATCCGACCAGCAATCAGCCCCAGCATTTT

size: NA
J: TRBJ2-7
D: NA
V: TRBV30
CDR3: CAWSVQGYEQYF
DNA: TGTGCCTGGAGTGTTCAGGGTTACGAGCAGTACTTC

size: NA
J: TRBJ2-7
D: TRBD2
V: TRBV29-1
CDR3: CSVETSGSAYEQYF
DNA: TGCAGCGTAGAAACTAGCGGGAGTGCCTACGAGCAGTACTTC

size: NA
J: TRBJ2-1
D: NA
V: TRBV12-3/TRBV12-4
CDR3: CASSLLMGEQFF
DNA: TGTGCCAGCAGTTTATTAATGGGCGAGCAGTTCTTC

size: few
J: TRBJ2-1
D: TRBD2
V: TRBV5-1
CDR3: CASSSTSGVLYNEQFF
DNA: TGCGCCAGCAGCTCCACTAGCGGGGTCCTATACAATGAGCAGTTCTTC

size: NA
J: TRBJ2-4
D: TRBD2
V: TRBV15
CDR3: CATSLAGLAKNIQYF
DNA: TGTGCCACCAGCCTAGCGGGTTTAGCCAAAAACATTCAGTACTTC

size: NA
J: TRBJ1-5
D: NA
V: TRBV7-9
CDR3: CASSRSTGPQHF
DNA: TGTGCCAGCAGCCGCTCAACGGGGCCCCAGCATTTT

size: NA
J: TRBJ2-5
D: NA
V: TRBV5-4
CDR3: CASSKGRGLAGETQYF
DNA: TGTGCCAGCAGCAAAGGCCGAGGTCTTGCCGGAGAGACCCAGTACTTC

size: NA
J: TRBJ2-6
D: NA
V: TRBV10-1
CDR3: CASSGQGPESGANVLTF
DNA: TGCGCCAGCAGTGGGCAGGGGCCTGAATCTGGGGCCAACGTCCTGACTTTC

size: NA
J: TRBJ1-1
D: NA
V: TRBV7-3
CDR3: CASSSGPQNTEAFF
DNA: TGTGCCAGCAGCTCGGGACCGCAGAACACTGAAGCTTTCTTT

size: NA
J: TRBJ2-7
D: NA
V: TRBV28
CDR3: CASRNDGYEQYF
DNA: TGTGCCAGCAGAAACGACGGCTACGAGCAGTACTTC

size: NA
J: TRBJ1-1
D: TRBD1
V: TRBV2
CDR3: CASGTGGAGTEAFF
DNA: TGTGCCAGTGGGACAGGGGGCGCGGGCACTGAAGCTTTCTTT

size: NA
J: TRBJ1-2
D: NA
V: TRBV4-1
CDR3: CASSQEFFSYGYTF
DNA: TGCGCCAGCAGCCAAGAATTTTTTAGCTATGGCTACACCTTC

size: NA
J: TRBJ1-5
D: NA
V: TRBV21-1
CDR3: CASSKVGYSNQPQHF
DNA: TGTGCCAGCAGCAAAGTTGGTTATAGCAATCAGCCCCAGCATTTT

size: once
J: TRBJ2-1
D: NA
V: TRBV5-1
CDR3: CASSSGTYNEQFF
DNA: TGCGCCAGCAGCTCCGGGACTTACAATGAGCAGTTCTTC

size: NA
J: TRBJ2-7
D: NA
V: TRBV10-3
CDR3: CAISGDSYEQYF
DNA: TGTGCCATCAGTGGGGACTCCTACGAGCAGTACTTC

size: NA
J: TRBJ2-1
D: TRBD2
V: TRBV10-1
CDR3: CASSAGPGLAFEGRNEQFF
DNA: TGCGCCAGCAGTGCAGGACCGGGACTAGCGTTCGAGGGGAGGAATGAGCAGTTCTTC

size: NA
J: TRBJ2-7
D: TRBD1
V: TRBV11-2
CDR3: CASSPATGFSSYEQYF
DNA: TGTGCCAGCAGCCCAGCGACAGGGTTCAGCTCCTACGAGCAGTACTTC

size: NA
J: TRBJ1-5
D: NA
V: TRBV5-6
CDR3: CASSLWAVRQPQHF
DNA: TGTGCCAGCAGCTTGTGGGCAGTCAGGCAGCCCCAGCATTTT

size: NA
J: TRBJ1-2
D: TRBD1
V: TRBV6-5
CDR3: CASSYSRFGTDYGYTF
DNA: TGTGCCAGCAGTTACTCGAGGTTCGGGACAGACTATGGCTACACCTTC

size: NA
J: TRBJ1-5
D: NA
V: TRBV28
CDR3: CASSPQGRSNQPQHF
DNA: TGTGCCAGCAGCCCCCAGGGCCGTAGCAATCAGCCCCAGCATTTT